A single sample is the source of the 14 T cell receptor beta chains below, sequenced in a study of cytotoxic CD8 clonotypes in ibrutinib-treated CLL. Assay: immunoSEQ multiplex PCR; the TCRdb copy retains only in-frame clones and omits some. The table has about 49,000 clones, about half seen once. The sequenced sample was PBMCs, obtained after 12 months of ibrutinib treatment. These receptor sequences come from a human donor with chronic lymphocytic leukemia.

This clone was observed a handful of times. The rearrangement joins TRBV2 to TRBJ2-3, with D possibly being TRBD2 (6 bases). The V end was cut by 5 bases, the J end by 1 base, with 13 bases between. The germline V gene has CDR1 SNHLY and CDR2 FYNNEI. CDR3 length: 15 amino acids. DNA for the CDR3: TGTGCCAGCAGTAACGGGGGTATGGGCACAGATACGCAGTATTTT. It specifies CASSNGGMGTDTQYF.

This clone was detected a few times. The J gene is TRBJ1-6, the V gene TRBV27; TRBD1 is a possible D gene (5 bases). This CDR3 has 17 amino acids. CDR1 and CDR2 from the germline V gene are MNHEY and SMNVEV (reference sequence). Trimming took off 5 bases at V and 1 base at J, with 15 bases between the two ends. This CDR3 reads CASSPPTGGSYNSPLHF. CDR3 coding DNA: TGTGCCAGCAGTCCCCCGACGGGGGGGTCCTATAATTCACCCCTCCACTTT.

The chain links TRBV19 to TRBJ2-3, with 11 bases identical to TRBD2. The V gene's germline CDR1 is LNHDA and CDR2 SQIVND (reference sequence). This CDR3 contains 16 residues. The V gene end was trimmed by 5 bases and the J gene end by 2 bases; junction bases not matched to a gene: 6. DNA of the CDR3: TGTGCCAGTAGTCCGGGACTAGCGGCCGTCACAGATACGCAGTATTTT. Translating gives CASSPGLAAVTDTQYF.

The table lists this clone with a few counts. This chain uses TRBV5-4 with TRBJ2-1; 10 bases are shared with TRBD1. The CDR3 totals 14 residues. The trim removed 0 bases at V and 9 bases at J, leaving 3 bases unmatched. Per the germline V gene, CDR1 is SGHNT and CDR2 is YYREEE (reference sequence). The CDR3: CASSLVDRGTEQFF. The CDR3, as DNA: TGTGCCAGCAGCTTGGTGGACAGGGGGACTGAGCAGTTCTTC.

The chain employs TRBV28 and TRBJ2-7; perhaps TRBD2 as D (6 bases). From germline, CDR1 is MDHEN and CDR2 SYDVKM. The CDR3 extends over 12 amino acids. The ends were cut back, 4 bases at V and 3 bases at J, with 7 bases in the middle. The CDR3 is CASSWGVYEQYF. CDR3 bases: TGTGCCAGCAGTTGGGGGGTCTACGAGCAGTACTTC.

CDR3 residues: CASSTGVNTEAFF. CDR3 coding DNA: TGTGCCAGCAGCACAGGGGTAAACACTGAAGCTTTCTTT. The gene calls are TRBV5-5 and TRBJ1-1; 7 bases match TRBD1. CDR1 SGHKS and CDR2 YYEKEE come from the germline V gene (reference sequence). The V gene end was trimmed by 4 bases and the J gene end by 2 bases; junction bases not matched to a gene: 2. The CDR3 has 13 amino acids.

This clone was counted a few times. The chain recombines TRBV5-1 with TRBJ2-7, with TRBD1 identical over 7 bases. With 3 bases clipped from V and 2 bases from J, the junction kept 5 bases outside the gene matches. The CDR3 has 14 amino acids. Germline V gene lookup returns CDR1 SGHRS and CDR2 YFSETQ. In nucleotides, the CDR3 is TGCGCCAGCAGCTCGACAGGGCCAACCTACGAGCAGTACTTC. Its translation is CASSSTGPTYEQYF.

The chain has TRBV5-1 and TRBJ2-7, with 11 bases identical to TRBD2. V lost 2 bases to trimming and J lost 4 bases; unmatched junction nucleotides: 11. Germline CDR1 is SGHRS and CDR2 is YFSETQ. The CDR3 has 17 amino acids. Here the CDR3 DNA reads TGCGCCAGCAGCTTTACTAGCGGGAGTTCTTTCCAGTACGAGCAGTACTTC. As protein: CASSFTSGSSFQYEQYF.

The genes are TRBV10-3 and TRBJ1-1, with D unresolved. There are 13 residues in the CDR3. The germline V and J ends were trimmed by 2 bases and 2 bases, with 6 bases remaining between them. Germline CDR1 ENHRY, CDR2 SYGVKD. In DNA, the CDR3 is TGTGCCATCAGTGAGGGGCTAAACACTGAAGCTTTCTTT. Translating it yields CAISEGLNTEAFF.

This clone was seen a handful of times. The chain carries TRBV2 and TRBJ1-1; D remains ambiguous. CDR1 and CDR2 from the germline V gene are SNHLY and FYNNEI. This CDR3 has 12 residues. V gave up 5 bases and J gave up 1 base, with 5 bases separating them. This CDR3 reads CASSSGNTEAFF. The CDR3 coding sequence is TGTGCCAGCAGTAGCGGGAACACTGAAGCTTTCTTT. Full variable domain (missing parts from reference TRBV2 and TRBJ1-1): EPEVTQTPSHQVTQMGQEVILRCVPISNHLYFYWYRQILGQKVEFLVSFYNNEISEKSEIFDDQFSVERPDGSNFTLKIRSTKLEDSAMYFCASSSGNTEAFFGQGTRLTVV.

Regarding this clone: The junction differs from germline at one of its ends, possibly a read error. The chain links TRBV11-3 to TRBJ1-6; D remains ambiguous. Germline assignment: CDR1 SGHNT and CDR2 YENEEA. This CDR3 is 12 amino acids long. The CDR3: CASSFQYSPLHF. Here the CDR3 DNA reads TGTGCCAGCAGCTTTCAGTATTCACCCCTTCACTTT. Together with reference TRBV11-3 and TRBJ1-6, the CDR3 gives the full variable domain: EAGVVQSPRYKIIEKKQPVAFWCNPISGHNTLYWYLQNLGQGPELLIRYENEEAVDDSQLPKDRFSAERLKGVDSTLKIQPAELGDSAVYLCASSFQYSPLHFGNGTRLTVT.

The CDR3 sequence: CATEGQHYGYTF. CDR3 in DNA: TGTGCCACCGAGGGACAGCACTATGGCTACACCTTC. The genes are TRBV28 and TRBJ1-2; 7 bases are shared with TRBD1. CDR3 size: 12 residues. Germline CDR1 and CDR2: MDHEN and SYDVKM. Germline trimming cut 10 bases from V and 3 bases from J; bases unmatched to any gene: 5.

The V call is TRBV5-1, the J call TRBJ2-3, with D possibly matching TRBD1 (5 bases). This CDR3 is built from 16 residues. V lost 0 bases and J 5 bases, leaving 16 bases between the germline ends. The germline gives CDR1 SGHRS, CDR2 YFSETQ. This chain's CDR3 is CASSLEPGPSVDTQYF. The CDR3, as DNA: TGCGCCAGCAGCTTGGAGCCAGGGCCATCGGTAGATACGCAGTATTTT.

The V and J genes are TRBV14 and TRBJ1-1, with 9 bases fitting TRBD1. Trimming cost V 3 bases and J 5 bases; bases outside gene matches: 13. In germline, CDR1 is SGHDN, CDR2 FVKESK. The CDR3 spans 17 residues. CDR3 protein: CASSHLRGQGENTEAFF. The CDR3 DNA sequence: TGTGCCAGCAGCCACCTCCGGGGACAGGGAGAAAATACTGAAGCTTTCTTT.